The clone carrying this TCR beta chain occurred many times. This sample is drawn from a study of CXCR3 chemokines and chemotherapy response in bladder cancer. With 7 bases clipped from V and 7 bases from J, the junction kept 11 bases outside the gene matches. CDR1 and CDR2 from the germline V gene are SEHNR and FQNEAQ (reference sequence). CDR3 length: 16 amino acids. Using its own MiXCR run on the PCR reads, TCRdb lists one record per CDR3 protein. The table shows about 12,000 distinct CDR3 sequences, with 9.5% to 15% occurring only once. The V gene is TRBV7-9, the J gene TRBJ2-5; 14 nucleotides agree with TRBD2. Sample collection occurred from a patient whose treatment included neoadjuvant chemotherapy. The receptor comes from a human donor with bladder cancer that did not respond to neoadjuvant chemotherapy. The CDR3 DNA is TGTGCCAGCACCTCGTGGACTAGCGGGGGGCCTGGGACCCAGTACTTC. Encoded protein: CASTSWTSGGPGTQYF.